This is a list of T cell receptor beta chains from one sample in a study of blood T cell repertoires in COVID-19. Some clones are missing from TCRdb's copy, which holds only in-frame ones; the method was immunoSEQ multiplex PCR. The sample comprises some 200,000 clones, less than 90% of which are singletons, and about 14% rests with the top ten. Sequenced material: peripheral blood. These receptors all stem from a woman aged 65 to 85 with COVID-19, enrolled during active disease. Both conserved end residues are part of each CDR3. The order of the fields is CDR3 DNA, CDR3 protein, J gene, V gene, D gene, clone size. D genes are given only for firm matches. Where a row states a size, it is once, few, many or the class of an expanded clone; other rows omit it.

DNA: TGTGCCAGCAGCCCGACACCTGGGGGGAGCACTGAAGCTTTCTTT
CDR3: CASSPTPGGSTEAFF
J: TRBJ1-1
V: TRBV3-1/TRBV3-2
D: .
size: .

DNA: TGTGCCAGCAGCACCCAGGGCAGGACCACTGAAGCTTTCTTT
CDR3: CASSTQGRTTEAFF
J: TRBJ1-1
V: TRBV7-8
D: .
size: .

DNA: TGCGCCAGCAGCACCGGGACAAAAGGTGAAAAACTGTTTTTT
CDR3: CASSTGTKGEKLFF
J: TRBJ1-4
V: TRBV5-1
D: .
size: .

DNA: TGTGCCAGCAGTAGGACAGGGGACAATTCACCCCTCCACTTT
CDR3: CASSRTGDNSPLHF
J: TRBJ1-6
V: TRBV6-6
D: TRBD1
size: few

DNA: TGTGCCAGCAGCCAATCGACAGGGAGTGCCTACGAGCAGTACTTC
CDR3: CASSQSTGSAYEQYF
J: TRBJ2-7
V: TRBV4-2
D: TRBD1
size: few

DNA: TGTGCCAGCAGCTTAGGGAGTAATCAGCCCCAGCATTTT
CDR3: CASSLGSNQPQHF
J: TRBJ1-5
V: TRBV11-2
D: .
size: .

DNA: TGTGCCAGCAGCCGAGCCGGGACAGGGGCAGATACGCAGTATTTT
CDR3: CASSRAGTGADTQYF
J: TRBJ2-3
V: TRBV7-8
D: TRBD1
size: few

DNA: TGTGCCAGTAGTATATCTACCTCTAATGAAAAACTGTTTTTT
CDR3: CASSISTSNEKLFF
J: TRBJ1-4
V: TRBV19
D: .
size: .

DNA: TGCGCCAGCAGCCATTCCATGATAGGGACTTTCTACAATGAGCAGTTCTTC
CDR3: CASSHSMIGTFYNEQFF
J: TRBJ2-1
V: TRBV4-1
D: .
size: once

DNA: TGTGCCAGCAGGCTCAGGGGTGGCTACACCTTC
CDR3: CASRLRGGYTF
J: TRBJ1-2
V: TRBV2
D: .
size: once

DNA: TGTGCCAGCAGCTACCTTAGGACAGGCTCTGGAGATACGCAGTATTTT
CDR3: CASSYLRTGSGDTQYF
J: TRBJ2-3
V: TRBV5-6
D: TRBD1
size: .

DNA: TGTGCCTGGAGTGTAGGAGTAAGGGGAATACTGAACACCATATATTTT
CDR3: CAWSVGVRGILNTIYF
J: TRBJ1-3
V: TRBV30
D: .
size: .

DNA: TGCGCCAGCAGCCAAGGGGGCAGGGCCTTTGGCACAGATACGCAGTATTTT
CDR3: CASSQGGRAFGTDTQYF
J: TRBJ2-3
V: TRBV4-1
D: .
size: .

DNA: TGTGCCAGCAGTAGGACAGGGTACGGCGAAAAACTGTTTTTT
CDR3: CASSRTGYGEKLFF
J: TRBJ1-4
V: TRBV28
D: TRBD1
size: .

DNA: TGTGCCAGCAAGGGGTGGGGCAATGAGCAGTTCTTC
CDR3: CASKGWGNEQFF
J: TRBJ2-1
V: TRBV6-5
D: .
size: .

DNA: TGTGCCAGCAGCATTCCCAGGGGAGGCAATCAGCCCCAGCATTTT
CDR3: CASSIPRGGNQPQHF
J: TRBJ1-5
V: TRBV7-8
D: .
size: .

DNA: TGCGCCAGCAGCTTGGGGTCGAATACTTTTAACACTGAAGCTTTCTTT
CDR3: CASSLGSNTFNTEAFF
J: TRBJ1-1
V: TRBV5-1
D: .
size: .

DNA: TGTGCCAGCAGTACGACTAGCGGGAGCGGTGAGCAGTTCTTC
CDR3: CASSTTSGSGEQFF
J: TRBJ2-1
V: TRBV28
D: TRBD2
size: .

DNA: TGTGCCAGCTCACCAAGCCTAGCGGGGCACAATGAGCAGTTCTTC
CDR3: CASSPSLAGHNEQFF
J: TRBJ2-1
V: TRBV18
D: TRBD2
size: .

DNA: TGTGCCGCGGGTAGGACCTACAATGAGCAGTTCTTC
CDR3: CAAGRTYNEQFF
J: TRBJ2-1
V: TRBV6-5
D: .
size: .

DNA: TGTGCCAGCAGTGGAGGCTACACTGAAGCTTTCTTT
CDR3: CASSGGYTEAFF
J: TRBJ1-1
V: TRBV2
D: .
size: .

DNA: TGTGCCAGCAGTGAAGCGCCCCCCGGGACAGGGACGAACCAAGAGACCCAGTACTTC
CDR3: CASSEAPPGTGTNQETQYF
J: TRBJ2-5
V: TRBV6-1
D: TRBD1
size: few

DNA: TGTGCCAGCTGCTATACGACAGGGCATTACGGCGAGCAGTACTTC
CDR3: CASCYTTGHYGEQYF
J: TRBJ2-7
V: TRBV13
D: TRBD1
size: .

DNA: TGCGCCAGCAGCCTTGACAGAGATTCCTATAATTCACCCCTCCACTTT
CDR3: CASSLDRDSYNSPLHF
J: TRBJ1-6
V: TRBV5-1
D: .
size: .

DNA: TGTGCCATCAGTGGGGGGGGGCTAGCGGGAGCAGAGACCCAGTACTTC
CDR3: CAISGGGLAGAETQYF
J: TRBJ2-5
V: TRBV10-3
D: TRBD2
size: .

DNA: TGTGCCAGCAGCGCATCAGGGGCGAACACTGAAGCTTTCTTT
CDR3: CASSASGANTEAFF
J: TRBJ1-1
V: TRBV9
D: .
size: few

DNA: TGTGCCAGCAGCCCAAAGGACAGGAGCTCCTATAATTCACCCCTCCACTTT
CDR3: CASSPKDRSSYNSPLHF
J: TRBJ1-6
V: TRBV11-2
D: TRBD1
size: .

DNA: TGTGCCAGCACAAAGGAGGGCATCGGGACTGAAGCTTTCTTT
CDR3: CASTKEGIGTEAFF
J: TRBJ1-1
V: TRBV6-6
D: .
size: .

DNA: TGTGCCAGCAGCCTCATAGGGGTCTCTGGCTACACCTTC
CDR3: CASSLIGVSGYTF
J: TRBJ1-2
V: TRBV5-6
D: .
size: once

DNA: TGTGCCAGCAGCTTAGACCGAGGGCGATACAATGAGCAGTTCTTC
CDR3: CASSLDRGRYNEQFF
J: TRBJ2-1
V: TRBV7-2
D: .
size: .

DNA: TGCGCCAGCAGCTTGGGGGGGACAGGGTCGTCCACCGGGGAGCTGTTTTTT
CDR3: CASSLGGTGSSTGELFF
J: TRBJ2-2
V: TRBV5-1
D: TRBD1
size: many

DNA: TGCGCCAGCATGGCAGGGGGGTTTTTGAACACTGAAGCTTTCTTT
CDR3: CASMAGGFLNTEAFF
J: TRBJ1-1
V: TRBV5-1
D: TRBD1
size: .

DNA: TGCAGCGTTGAAGTTCCCCGGACAGGATTAGATACGCAGTATTTT
CDR3: CSVEVPRTGLDTQYF
J: TRBJ2-3
V: TRBV29-1
D: TRBD1
size: .

DNA: TGTGCCACCAGTGATTCAAACTACGAGCAGTACTTC
CDR3: CATSDSNYEQYF
J: TRBJ2-7
V: TRBV24-1
D: .
size: once

DNA: TGTGCCAGCTCACGGGACATCAATCAGCCCCAGCATTTT
CDR3: CASSRDINQPQHF
J: TRBJ1-5
V: TRBV18
D: .
size: few

DNA: TGTGCCACCAGCAGAGATTGGGGCGTGAACACTGAAGCTTTCTTT
CDR3: CATSRDWGVNTEAFF
J: TRBJ1-1
V: TRBV15
D: .
size: once

DNA: TGTGCCAGTAGTATAGGGGGCCGCCCTGAAGCTTTCTTT
CDR3: CASSIGGRPEAFF
J: TRBJ1-1
V: TRBV19
D: .
size: .

DNA: TGTGCCAGTAGTATAGCCCACGGCTCTGGGGCCAACGTCCTGACTTTC
CDR3: CASSIAHGSGANVLTF
J: TRBJ2-6
V: TRBV19
D: .
size: .